This T cell receptor (beta chain) came from a study of T cells after yellow fever vaccination. CDR1 is PRHDT and CDR2 is FYEKMQ in the germline V gene (reference sequence). The CDR3 sequence is 14 residues long. The junction had 5 bases not matched to a gene; V was cut back by 3 bases and J by 10 bases. With respect to this clonotype: The antigen remains undetermined.

UMIs were added to TCR cDNA along with a universal primer site when it was made by 5'RACE template switching. TCRdb re-called the 5' RACE reads with MiXCR, one entry per CDR3 protein. Found here are hundreds of thousands of distinct CDR3 sequences, about 12% of them singletons; the top ten hold around 3%. General observations from the study: On re-exposure, the response was weaker but peaked faster, at day 5 versus 15.

The clonotype comes from a man aged 18 to 30 who received the YFV17D yellow fever vaccine. The chain recombines TRBV13 with TRBJ1-5; 11 bases match TRBD1. The specimen comprised CD4+ T cells sorted from PBMCs, sampled 15 days after the yellow fever booster vaccination. CDR3 protein: CASSFGTGGGPQHF. The CDR3, as DNA: TGTGCCAGCAGCTTCGGGACAGGGGGTGGTCCCCAGCATTTT.